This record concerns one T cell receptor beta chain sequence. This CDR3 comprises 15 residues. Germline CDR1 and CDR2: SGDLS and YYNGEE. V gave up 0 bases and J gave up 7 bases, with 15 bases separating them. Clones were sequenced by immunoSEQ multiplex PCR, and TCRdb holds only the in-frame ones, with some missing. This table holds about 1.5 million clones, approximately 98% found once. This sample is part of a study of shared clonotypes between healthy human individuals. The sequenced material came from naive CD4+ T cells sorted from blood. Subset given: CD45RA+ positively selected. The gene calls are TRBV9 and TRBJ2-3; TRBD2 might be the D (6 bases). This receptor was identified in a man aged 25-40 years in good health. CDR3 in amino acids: CASSVEPGLGYTQYF. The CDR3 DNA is TGTGCCAGCAGCGTAGAACCGGGACTGGGGTATACGCAGTATTTT.